The 31 T cell receptor beta chains reported below all come from one sample, sequenced in a study of shared clonotypes between healthy human individuals. Produced via immunoSEQ multiplex PCR; TCRdb's table is partial and in-frame only. The table lists roughly 2.2 million clones, about 92% of them singletons. Sequencing was carried out using naive CD4+ T cells from PBMCs. As to subset: CD45RA+ positively selected. The receptors shown here come from a man aged 18 to 29 in good health. Some clones in this sample may be carry-over from other donors' samples.

The V and J genes are TRBV28 and TRBJ1-3; D not resolved. V lost 3 bases to trimming and J lost 0 bases, with 15 bases between them. Germline CDR1 MDHEN, CDR2 SYDVKM. The CDR3 has 17 amino acids. The CDR3 DNA sequence: TGTGCCAGCAGTTTGATATCCGGGGATAGCTCTGGAAACACCATATATTTT. As protein: CASSLISGDSSGNTIYF.

This sequence joins TRBV18 and TRBJ1-3, with TRBD1 as a possible D gene (5 bases). Germline V gene data show CDR1 as KGHSH and CDR2 as LQKENI. The CDR3 has 15 amino acids. V dropped 4 bases and J dropped 4 bases, with 14 bases sitting between them. CDR3 residues: CASSHDRGPGNTIYF. CDR3 coding DNA: TGTGCCAGCTCACATGACAGAGGCCCCGGAAACACCATATATTTT. Drawing the rest from reference TRBV18 and TRBJ1-3, the complete variable domain is NAGVMQNPRHLVRRRGQEARLRCSPMKGHSHVYWYRQLPEEGLKFMVYLQKENIIDESGMPKERFSAEFPKEGPSILRIQQVVRGDSAAYFCASSHDRGPGNTIYFGEGSWLTVV.

The V and J genes are TRBV10-2 and TRBJ1-2; tentatively, D is TRBD1 (5 bases). Trimming took 6 bases from V and 2 from J, leaving 7 bases between them. CDR1 is WSHSY and CDR2 is SAAADI in the germline V gene. This CDR3 region has 12 residues. The CDR3 nucleotides are TGCGCCAGCAGAGGGGAGAACTATGGCTACACCTTC. It yields the protein CASRGENYGYTF.

The chain recombines TRBV27 with TRBJ2-7; no definite D call. The germline V gene encodes CDR1 MNHEY and CDR2 SMNVEV (reference sequence). The CDR3 sequence is 11 residues long. The V end lost 4 bases, the J end lost 7 bases, and 8 bases lay between the germline ends. The CDR3: CASSSIKEQYF. Here the CDR3 DNA reads TGTGCCAGCAGTTCTATTAAGGAGCAGTACTTC.

The CDR3 DNA is TGTGCCAGCAGTTCCGTCCCCCCAGGGACGAACACCGGGGAGCTGTTTTTT. Protein sequence: CASSSVPPGTNTGELFF. J is TRBJ2-2 and V is TRBV28; D possibly corresponds to TRBD1 (5 bases). The CDR3 spans 17 residues. Germline V gives CDR1 MDHEN, CDR2 SYDVKM. V dropped 4 bases and J dropped 0 bases, with 15 bases sitting between them.

V usage is TRBV5-6 and J usage is TRBJ1-1; TRBD1 agrees at 8 bases. The CDR3 runs 15 residues. Losses at the gene ends were 2 bases for V and 2 bases for J; bases not matched to a gene: 5. Germline loops: CDR1 SGHDT, CDR2 YYEEEE. The CDR3 is CASSFPGGRNTEAFF. The CDR3 bases are TGTGCCAGCAGCTTCCCAGGGGGCCGTAACACTGAAGCTTTCTTT.

This clone was found once. The chain uses TRBV30 and TRBJ2-5; D may be TRBD2 (5 bases). Per germline, CDR1 GTSNPN and CDR2 SVGIG (reference sequence). This CDR3 comprises 13 residues. V lost 5 bases and J lost 5, with 15 bases in between. The CDR3 protein is CAWDPGVRETQYF. The CDR3 coding sequence is TGTGCCTGGGATCCCGGGGTTCGGGAGACCCAGTACTTC.

The CDR3 nucleotides read TGTGCCAGCAGCCGACTAGCGGGAAACAATGAGCAGTTCTTC. Translating gives CASSRLAGNNEQFF. The V gene is TRBV6-4, the J gene TRBJ2-1, with 11 bases that match TRBD2. The CDR3 extends over 14 amino acids. Germline values: CDR1 MRHNA, CDR2 SNTAGT. V lost 6 bases and J lost 5; bases outside the gene matches: 3.

The V gene is TRBV25-1, the J gene TRBJ2-3; D is uncertain. CDR1 MGHDK and CDR2 SYGVNS come from the germline V gene. The CDR3 extends over 13 amino acids. Trimming took off 7 bases at V and 4 bases at J, with 12 bases between the two ends. The CDR3 is CASIPQNSDTQYF. The DNA of the CDR3 is TGTGCCAGCATTCCCCAAAATTCAGATACGCAGTATTTT. Full variable domain (rest looked up from reference TRBV25-1 and TRBJ2-3): EADIYQTPRYLVIGTGKKITLECSQTMGHDKMYWYQQDPGMELHLIHYSYGVNSTEKGDLSSESTVSRIRTEHFPLTLESARPSHTSQYLCASIPQNSDTQYFGPGTRLTVL.

V gene TRBV2 combines with J gene TRBJ2-7; 9 positions match TRBD1. Germline trimming cut 0 bases from V and 4 bases from J; bases unmatched to any gene: 7. Germline CDR1 SNHLY, CDR2 FYNNEI. CDR3 length: 16 residues. CDR3 region: CASSEAWGQGHYEQYF. The CDR3 nucleotides are TGTGCCAGCAGTGAAGCCTGGGGACAGGGACATTACGAGCAGTACTTC.

J is TRBJ2-3 and V is TRBV6-1, with TRBD2 as a possible D gene (5 bases). The CDR3 has 14 amino acids. Germline V gene sequence: CDR1 MNHNS, CDR2 SASEGT. Trimming left V 10 bases short and J 0 bases short, with 14 bases between. The CDR3 is CATRGYLSTDTQYF. The CDR3 nucleotides read TGTGCCACCCGGGGATACCTTAGCACAGATACGCAGTATTTT.

In its sample, this clone was seen once. This sequence joins TRBV6-6 and TRBJ1-1, with TRBD1 identical over 8 bases. Per germline, CDR1 MNHNY and CDR2 SVGAGI (reference sequence). Trimming cost V 4 bases and J 7 bases; bases outside gene matches: 5. This CDR3 contains 13 residues. CDR3 loop: CASSLPGTGEAFF. As DNA, the CDR3 is TGTGCCAGCAGTTTACCCGGGACAGGTGAAGCTTTCTTT.

The chain is built from TRBV7-2 and TRBJ2-7; no clear D. V lost 4 bases and J 3 bases, leaving 16 bases between the germline ends. CDR3 length: 15 residues. CDR1 is SGHTA, CDR2 FQGNSA, per germline. CDR3 sequence (DNA): TGTGCCAGCAGCTCCTCTGCCTCGAACTTCTACGAGCAGTACTTC. As protein: CASSSSASNFYEQYF.

The gene calls are TRBV6-1 and TRBJ1-5; 7 nucleotides align to TRBD1. V trimming: 7 bases; J trimming: 6 bases; junction bases outside the gene matches: 12. CDR3 size: 15 residues. Germline CDR1 is MNHNS and CDR2 is SASEGT. The CDR3, as DNA: TGTGCCAGCATCCTAAAGGGGGCGTCAGGTCAGCCCCAGCATTTT. Encoded protein: CASILKGASGQPQHF.

The rearrangement uses TRBV9 and TRBJ1-5, with D unclear. The V and J ends lost 4 bases and 3 bases respectively, with 11 bases between them. Per germline, CDR1 SGDLS and CDR2 YYNGEE. The CDR3 spans 14 residues. In nucleotides, the CDR3 is TGTGCCAGCAGCCCCATGGGTAACAATCAGCCCCAGCATTTT. It translates to CASSPMGNNQPQHF.

The V call is TRBV6-5, the J call TRBJ2-7; TRBD1 is a possible D gene (6 bases). V was cut by 2 bases and J by 0 bases, with 11 bases left in between. The CDR3 runs to 15 residues. From germline, CDR1 is MNHEY and CDR2 SVGAGI. This CDR3 reads CASSYLKTGSYEQYF. The CDR3 DNA reads as TGTGCCAGCAGTTACCTGAAGACAGGCTCCTACGAGCAGTACTTC.

The V gene is TRBV7-2, the J gene TRBJ2-1; the D is unclear. Trimming removed 3 bases at V and 9 bases at J, with 6 bases between. The CDR3 consists of 11 residues. Germline V gene lookup returns CDR1 SGHTA and CDR2 FQGNSA. The CDR3 region is CASSFFSEQFF. DNA of the CDR3: TGTGCCAGCAGCTTTTTTTCTGAGCAGTTCTTC.

V usage is TRBV10-3 and J usage is TRBJ1-1; D is uncertain. CDR1 is ENHRY and CDR2 is SYGVKD in the germline V gene. V dropped 5 bases and J dropped 0 bases, with 13 bases sitting between them. This CDR3 comprises 15 residues. As DNA, the CDR3 is TGTGCCATCAGTCCGTGGGCTAGACTGAACACTGAAGCTTTCTTT. Its translation is CAISPWARLNTEAFF.

This chain connects TRBV4-3 to TRBJ1-2; D might be TRBD1 (6 bases). With 1 base removed from V and 8 bases from J, the gap between germline ends came to 20 bases. Per the germline V gene, CDR1 is LGHNA and CDR2 is YSLEER. The CDR3 is 16 residues long. CDR3 amino acids: CASSQVAQGRPGGYTF. The CDR3 DNA follows: TGCGCCAGCAGCCAAGTAGCCCAGGGGCGGCCGGGGGGCTACACCTTC.

On this clone itself: Different DNA sequences within this sample yield the same CDR3. The J gene is TRBJ1-1, the V gene TRBV7-3; D unclear. V lost 0 bases and J 2 bases, leaving 4 bases between the germline ends. The CDR3 is 13 amino acids. The germline V gene encodes CDR1 SGHTA and CDR2 FQGTGA. DNA of the CDR3: TGTGCCAGCAGCTTAACCTCAAACACTGAAGCTTTCTTT. Its translation is CASSLTSNTEAFF.

The rearrangement joins TRBV5-5 to TRBJ1-2; possible D gene TRBD1, 5 bases. Trimming took off 4 bases at V and 8 bases at J, with 18 bases between the two ends. The germline V gene has CDR1 SGHKS and CDR2 YYEKEE (reference sequence). The CDR3 covers 14 residues. The CDR3, as DNA: TGTGCCAGCAGCCCCGGGCCAGGGAGGGGAGGCTACACCTTC. Protein product: CASSPGPGRGGYTF.

The chain combines TRBV5-4 with TRBJ2-5; D gene unclear. Germline V gene lookup returns CDR1 SGHNT and CDR2 YYREEE (reference sequence). V was pared by 4 bases and J by 2 bases, with 15 bases between. The CDR3 totals 15 residues. The CDR3 sequence is CASSNRHVIQETQYF. DNA for the CDR3: TGTGCCAGCAGCAACAGACACGTAATACAAGAGACCCAGTACTTC. The complete variable domain, with remaining parts taken from reference TRBV5-4 and TRBJ2-5, reads ETGVTQSPTHLIKTRGQQVTLRCSSQSGHNTVSWYQQALGQGPQFIFQYYREEENGRGNFPPRFSGLQFPNYSSELNVNALELDDSALYLCASSNRHVIQETQYFGPGTRLLVL.

This chain joins TRBV19 and TRBJ2-6, with D unresolved. The V end lost 5 bases, the J end lost 4 bases, and 12 bases lay between the germline ends. The length of the CDR3 is 15 residues. Germline V gene data show CDR1 as LNHDA and CDR2 as SQIVND (reference sequence). This chain's CDR3 is CASSDLLSGANVLTF. In nucleotides, the CDR3 is TGTGCCAGTAGTGATTTGCTCTCAGGGGCCAACGTCCTGACTTTC.

The rearrangement links TRBV5-6 to TRBJ1-2; D is undetermined. Germline CDR1 SGHDT, CDR2 YYEEEE. The CDR3 has 14 residues. Trimming removed 2 bases from V and 4 bases from J, with 12 bases in between. CDR3 in amino acids: CASSFKQISYGYTF. As DNA, the CDR3 is TGTGCCAGCAGCTTCAAACAGATAAGCTATGGCTACACCTTC. Based on the CDR3 plus reference TRBV5-6 and TRBJ1-2, the full variable domain is DAGVTQSPTHLIKTRGQQVTLRCSPKSGHDTVSWYQQALGQGPQFIFQYYEEEERQRGNFPDRFSGHQFPNYSSELNVNALLLGDSALYLCASSFKQISYGYTFGSGTRLTVV.

This chain joins TRBV7-2 and TRBJ2-3; 7 bases line up with TRBD1. After removal of 6 bases from V and 2 bases from J, the junction contained 5 bases not matched to a gene. Germline V CDR1 and CDR2: SGHTA, FQGNSA. The CDR3 has 14 amino acids. The CDR3 DNA follows: TGTGCCAGCAGATGGGACAGCCTCACAGATACGCAGTATTTT. It is translated as CASRWDSLTDTQYF. Based on the CDR3 plus reference TRBV7-2 and TRBJ2-3, the full variable domain is GAGVSQSPSNKVTEKGKDVELRCDPISGHTALYWYRQSLGQGLEFLIYFQGNSAPDKSGLPSDRFSAERTGGSVSTLTIQRTQQEDSAVYLCASRWDSLTDTQYFGPGTRLTVL.

The rearrangement joins TRBV27 to TRBJ2-1; 9 nucleotides align to TRBD1. The junction had 14 bases not matched to a gene; V was cut back by 7 bases and J by 7 bases. Germline V gene data show CDR1 as MNHEY and CDR2 as SMNVEV (reference sequence). This CDR3 is built from 16 residues. The CDR3 reads CASTLLGDRAQNEQFF. The CDR3 coding sequence is TGTGCCAGCACCCTCCTCGGGGACAGGGCCCAAAATGAGCAGTTCTTC.

V and J are TRBV5-1 and TRBJ2-1; D gene uncertain. Germline assignment: CDR1 SGHRS and CDR2 YFSETQ. Trimming shortened V by 4 bases and J by 6 bases, and 8 bases separated the two germline ends. This CDR3 region has 12 residues. The CDR3 bases are TGCGCCAGCAGCCTTTATGGCAATGAGCAGTTCTTC. Its protein product is CASSLYGNEQFF.

This chain joins TRBV15 and TRBJ1-5; maybe TRBD1 (5 bases). The CDR3 extends over 15 amino acids. With 3 bases removed from V and 5 bases from J, the gap between germline ends came to 14 bases. Germline lookup yields CDR1 LNHNV and CDR2 YYDKDF (reference sequence). The CDR3 here is CATSRIRDGYQPQHF. The CDR3 region has the DNA TGTGCCACCAGCAGGATACGGGACGGCTATCAGCCCCAGCATTTT.

This rearrangement joins TRBV5-4 to TRBJ2-3; D not resolved. Germline CDR1 SGHNT, CDR2 YYREEE (reference sequence). CDR3 size: 15 residues. Trimming took off 2 bases at V and 3 bases at J, with 13 bases between the two ends. As DNA, the CDR3 is TGTGCCAGCAGCTTCGTTACCCCTGGAACAGATACGCAGTATTTT. It codes for CASSFVTPGTDTQYF.

V and J are TRBV7-9 and TRBJ1-1; tentative D call: TRBD1 (5 bases). CDR3 length equals 15 residues. Germline CDR1 reads SEHNR; CDR2 reads FQNEAQ (reference sequence). Trimming stripped 7 bases from V and 4 bases from J, with 19 bases between. The CDR3 region is CASTIMGGGSTEAFF. CDR3 sequence (DNA): TGTGCCAGCACCATCATGGGGGGAGGGAGCACTGAAGCTTTCTTT.

This sequence joins TRBV9 and TRBJ2-1; D unresolved. Germline CDR1 is SGDLS and CDR2 is YYNGEE. CDR3 length: 15 residues. V lost 1 base, J lost 2 bases, and 10 bases lay in between. CDR3 nucleotides: TGTGCCAGCAGCGTAACGGACGGAACCTACAATGAGCAGTTCTTC. Its protein product is CASSVTDGTYNEQFF.